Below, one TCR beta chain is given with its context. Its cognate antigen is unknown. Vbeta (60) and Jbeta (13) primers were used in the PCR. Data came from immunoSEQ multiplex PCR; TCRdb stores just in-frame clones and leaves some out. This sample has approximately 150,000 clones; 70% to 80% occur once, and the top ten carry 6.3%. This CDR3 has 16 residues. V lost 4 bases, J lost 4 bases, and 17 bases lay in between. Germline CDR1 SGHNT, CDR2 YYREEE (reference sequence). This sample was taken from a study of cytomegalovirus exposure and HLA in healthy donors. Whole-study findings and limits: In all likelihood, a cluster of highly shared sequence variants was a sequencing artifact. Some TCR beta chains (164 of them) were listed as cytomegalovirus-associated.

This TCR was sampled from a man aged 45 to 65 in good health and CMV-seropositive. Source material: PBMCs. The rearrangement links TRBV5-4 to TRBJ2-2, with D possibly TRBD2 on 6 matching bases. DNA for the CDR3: TGTGCCAGCAGCCCTGGGGCGGGAAGAGTCACCGGGGAGCTGTTTTTT. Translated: CASSPGAGRVTGELFF.